The 4 T cell receptor beta chains listed next were all sequenced from one sample in a study of graft-versus-host responses after intestinal transplantation. Assay: immunoSEQ multiplex PCR; the TCRdb copy retains only in-frame clones and omits some. The sample consists of over 70,000 clones, roughly 80% of them appearing once. For these receptors, no antigen is known. Sequenced here: unstimulated CD8+ T cells sorted from spleen or lymph node cells, sampled before intestinal transplant. The origin of the receptors is a human donor who received an intestinal transplant.

The gene calls are TRBV7-6 and TRBJ2-7, with a weak D call TRBD1 (5 bases). V lost 5 bases and J 1 base, leaving 15 bases between the germline ends. This CDR3 is 15 amino acids long. Germline loops: CDR1 SGHVS, CDR2 FNYEAQ. As DNA, the CDR3 is TGTGCCAGCAGCGAAACAGGCCCCTCATCCTACGAGCAGTACTTC. It yields the protein CASSETGPSSYEQYF.

V usage is TRBV10-2 and J usage is TRBJ2-5, with 11 bases that match TRBD2. V gave up 3 bases and J gave up 1 base; unmatched junction bases: 1. The CDR3 consists of 15 residues. Germline CDR1 is WSHSY and CDR2 is SAAADI. The CDR3 protein is CASSETSGSQETQYF. The DNA for the CDR3 is TGCGCCAGCAGTGAAACTAGCGGGAGCCAAGAGACCCAGTACTTC.

The chain uses TRBV29-1 and TRBJ2-7; the D gene could be TRBD1 or TRBD2 (7 bases each). CDR1 is SQVTM and CDR2 is ANQGSEA in the germline V gene. This CDR3 is 14 amino acids long. The V end was cut by 3 bases, the J end by 2 bases, with 14 bases between. The CDR3 DNA follows: TGCAGCGTTGAGAGGCGGGGGACAGCCTACGAGCAGTACTTC. Its translation: CSVERRGTAYEQYF.

This chain links TRBV2 with TRBJ2-2; 9 nucleotides match TRBD2. The V gene end was trimmed by 5 bases and the J gene end by 6 bases; junction bases not matched to a gene: 10. The CDR3 runs to 16 residues. In germline, CDR1 is SNHLY, CDR2 FYNNEI. The CDR3 loop is CASSRLRRGGPGELFF. The CDR3 DNA sequence: TGTGCCAGCAGTCGTTTGAGGCGGGGGGGCCCCGGGGAGCTGTTTTTT.